This passage covers 12 T cell receptor beta chains from one sample sequenced in a study of OX40 agonist ivuxolimab in advanced cancers. TCRdb's table, derived via immunoSEQ multiplex PCR, lists solely in-frame clones and lacks some. The sample carries about 61,000 clones, 86% recorded once. Specimen: CD4+ or CD8+ T cells sorted from blood, collected in a trial of the OX40 agonist ivuxolimab. These receptors came from an adult with an advanced solid tumor such as melanoma, head and neck, liver or kidney cancer.

The chain uses TRBV14 and TRBJ2-5; D may match TRBD1 or TRBD2 (6 bases each). Germline V gene data show CDR1 as SGHDN and CDR2 as FVKESK. Trimming removed 4 bases at V and 5 bases at J, with 20 bases between. This CDR3 comprises 16 residues. The CDR3 here is CASSPGWGDIGETQYF. The CDR3 DNA follows: TGTGCCAGCAGCCCCGGCTGGGGGGACATTGGGGAGACCCAGTACTTC.

The rearrangement links TRBV30 to TRBJ1-1; D is ambiguous. Germline V lookup: CDR1 GTSNPN, CDR2 SVGIG (reference sequence). Trimming cost V 2 bases and J 1 base, with 2 bases left between them. The CDR3 has 11 residues. The CDR3 nucleotides are TGTGCCTGGAGTAAGAACACTGAAGCTTTCTTT. Residues: CAWSKNTEAFF.

This clone came up once. The chain links TRBV19 to TRBJ2-3; 8 nucleotides align to TRBD2. The length of the CDR3 is 17 residues. V lost 4 bases to trimming and J lost 4 bases; unmatched junction nucleotides: 13. The germline V gene has CDR1 LNHDA and CDR2 SQIVND (reference sequence). The CDR3 region has the DNA TGTGCCAGTAGTAGGGTAATCGCGGCGGGGGGAGCAGATACGCAGTATTTT. The encoded protein is CASSRVIAAGGADTQYF.

The rearrangement joins TRBV28 to TRBJ1-5, with 8 nucleotides matching TRBD1. Germline loops: CDR1 MDHEN, CDR2 SYDVKM. The CDR3 has 16 residues. J was trimmed by 4 bases and V by 4 bases; bases with no gene match: 9. In nucleotides, the CDR3 is TGTGCCAGCAGTTCCACCGGACAGGGAAGGAATCAGCCCCAGCATTTT. This sequence encodes CASSSTGQGRNQPQHF.

V is TRBV6-6 and J is TRBJ1-5; D remains unclear. Per germline, CDR1 MNHNY and CDR2 SVGAGI (reference sequence). The CDR3 sequence is 13 residues long. V was cut by 2 bases and J by 5 bases, with 7 bases left in between. CDR3 bases: TGTGCCAGCAGTTACGTGAGGGATCAGCCCCAGCATTTT. It encodes CASSYVRDQPQHF.

In DNA, the CDR3 is TGTGCCAGCAGCTTCAAGCCAGGGGTTCAAGAGACCCAGTACTTC. Its translation: CASSFKPGVQETQYF. This chain uses TRBV9 with TRBJ2-5, with D possibly being TRBD1 (6 bases). This CDR3 spans 15 amino acids. V lost 4 bases and J 2 bases, leaving 15 bases between the germline ends. Germline CDR1 is SGDLS and CDR2 is YYNGEE.

This chain joins TRBV7-2 and TRBJ2-5; 7 bases are shared with TRBD1. The trim removed 3 bases at V and 1 base at J, leaving 8 bases unmatched. This CDR3 region has 16 residues. Germline assignment: CDR1 SGHTA and CDR2 FQGNSA. The CDR3 loop reads CASSLPTGTAQETQYF. As DNA, the CDR3 is TGTGCCAGCAGCTTGCCCACCGGGACAGCCCAAGAGACCCAGTACTTC. Combining the CDR3 with reference TRBV7-2 and TRBJ2-5 gives the whole variable domain GAGVSQSPSNKVTEKGKDVELRCDPISGHTALYWYRQSLGQGLEFLIYFQGNSAPDKSGLPSDRFSAERTGGSVSTLTIQRTQQEDSAVYLCASSLPTGTAQETQYFGPGTRLLVL.

This clone was observed a few times. The CDR3 DNA reads as TGTGCCTCCACAACCGGGACAGGGGACACCGGGGAGCTGTTTTTT. Translating it yields CASTTGTGDTGELFF. The genes are TRBV30 and TRBJ2-2, with 10 nucleotides matching TRBD1. CDR1 is GTSNPN and CDR2 is SVGIG in the germline V gene (reference sequence). The CDR3 runs to 15 residues. The V segment lost 7 bases and the J segment 3 bases; nucleotides outside the gene matches: 8.

The rearrangement links TRBV7-9 to TRBJ1-1; the D gene is possibly TRBD1 (6 bases). Trimming removed 5 bases from V and 0 bases from J, with 16 bases in between. The CDR3 loop spans 16 amino acids. Looked up from germline, CDR1 is SEHNR and CDR2 is FQNEAQ (reference sequence). The CDR3 loop is CASSRTDLRLNTEAFF. CDR3 in DNA: TGTGCCAGCAGCCGGACAGACCTAAGACTGAACACTGAAGCTTTCTTT.

The V call is TRBV9, the J call TRBJ1-2; D not certain. V lost 2 bases and J 4 bases, leaving 12 bases between the germline ends. This CDR3 contains 14 residues. Germline assignment: CDR1 SGDLS and CDR2 YYNGEE. This CDR3 is CASSVAPEAYGYTF. In nucleotides, the CDR3 is TGTGCCAGCAGCGTCGCACCCGAGGCCTATGGCTACACCTTC. The variable domain in full, completed from reference TRBV9 and TRBJ1-2, reads DSGVTQTPKHLITATGQRVTLRCSPRSGDLSVYWYQQSLDQGLQFLIQYYNGEERAKGNILERFSAQQFPDLHSELNLSSLELGDSALYFCASSVAPEAYGYTFGSGTRLTVV.

This clone showed up just once. This chain connects TRBV7-8 to TRBJ1-1; no reliable D call. V shed 5 bases and J shed 4 bases, with 8 bases lying between them. The CDR3 loop spans 12 amino acids. The germline V gene encodes CDR1 SGHVS and CDR2 FQNEAQ. CDR3 in DNA: TGTGCCAGCAGCCGTCATTCCACTGAAGCTTTCTTT. It is translated as CASSRHSTEAFF.

The chain combines TRBV7-2 with TRBJ2-7; 9 bases are a match to TRBD1. V lost 1 base, J lost 4 bases, and 8 bases stayed unmatched. The length of the CDR3 is 16 residues. Germline V gene data show CDR1 as SGHTA and CDR2 as FQGNSA. CDR3 DNA sequence: TGTGCCAGCAGCTTAGGAGCTGGACAGGGGAGTTACGAGCAGTACTTC. Translating it yields CASSLGAGQGSYEQYF. The whole variable domain, remainder taken from reference TRBV7-2 and TRBJ2-7, is GAGVSQSPSNKVTEKGKDVELRCDPISGHTALYWYRQSLGQGLEFLIYFQGNSAPDKSGLPSDRFSAERTGGSVSTLTIQRTQQEDSAVYLCASSLGAGQGSYEQYFGPGTRLTVT.